Each of the 10 T cell receptor beta chains below was sequenced from the same sample in a study of shared clonotypes between healthy human individuals. Method: immunoSEQ multiplex PCR; TCRdb's copy keeps in-frame clones and lacks some. The sample has millions of clones, more than 90% seen once; the top ten hold about 0.13%. The sample comprised naive CD4+ T cells sorted from blood. The subset: CD45RA+ positively selected. These TCRs come from a young man in good health.

J is TRBJ2-2 and V is TRBV11-3; the match to TRBD2 covers 10 bases. CDR3 length: 16 amino acids. Germline assignment: CDR1 SGHNT and CDR2 YENEEA. J lost 6 bases, V lost 4 bases, and 8 bases had no gene match. CDR3: CASSSPAAGGSGELFF. In nucleotides, the CDR3 is TGTGCCAGCAGCTCCCCGGCAGCGGGGGGGTCCGGGGAGCTGTTTTTT.

V is TRBV7-2 and J is TRBJ2-5, with no clear D. CDR1 is SGHTA and CDR2 is FQGNSA in the germline V gene. V lost 4 bases to trimming and J lost 3 bases, with 18 bases between them. This CDR3 contains 16 residues. The CDR3 sequence: CASSSKGRTIEETQYF. The CDR3 nucleotides are TGTGCCAGCAGCTCCAAAGGACGGACGATAGAAGAGACCCAGTACTTC.

V is TRBV5-1 and J is TRBJ2-5; 12 nucleotides line up with TRBD1. The length of the CDR3 is 17 residues. Germline V gene sequence: CDR1 SGHRS, CDR2 YFSETQ. V shed 0 bases, J shed 2 bases, and the junction held 5 bases outside the gene matches. CDR3 nucleotide sequence: TGCGCCAGCAGCTTGGGTGGGACAGGGGGCGAGCAAGAGACCCAGTACTTC. Translated: CASSLGGTGGEQETQYF.

The chain has TRBV27 and TRBJ1-1; D is unresolved. Germline V CDR1 and CDR2: MNHEY, SMNVEV (reference sequence). This CDR3 has 13 amino acids. Trimming removed 3 bases from V and 0 bases from J, with 5 bases in between. CDR3 amino acids: CASSLQVNTEAFF. Written as DNA, the CDR3 is TGTGCCAGCAGTTTGCAAGTGAACACTGAAGCTTTCTTT.

This chain joins TRBV19 and TRBJ1-5, with D possibly TRBD1 on 6 matching bases. V lost 6 bases and J lost 4, with 19 bases in between. Germline CDR1 and CDR2: LNHDA and SQIVND (reference sequence). This CDR3 has 16 amino acids. CDR3 sequence: CASSWGGGPSNQPQHF. CDR3 nucleotides: TGTGCCAGTAGCTGGGGGGGCGGTCCCAGTAATCAGCCCCAGCATTTT.

The CDR3 region is CASSDGKAGPQHF. The CDR3 DNA reads TGTGCCAGCAGTGACGGGAAAGCTGGGCCCCAGCATTTT. The chain carries TRBV6-4 and TRBJ1-5; D gene ambiguous. The ends were cut back, 2 bases at V and 9 bases at J, with 11 bases in the middle. The length of the CDR3 is 13 residues. CDR1 and CDR2 from the germline V gene are MRHNA and SNTAGT.

The chain uses TRBV5-4 and TRBJ2-7, with D unclear. The CDR3 covers 12 residues. CDR1 is SGHNT and CDR2 is YYREEE in the germline V gene (reference sequence). Trimming removed 0 bases at V and 7 bases at J, with 8 bases between. The CDR3 nucleotides are TGTGCCAGCAGCTTGGGGGTCAGTGAGCAGTACTTC. Translating it yields CASSLGVSEQYF.

The CDR3 DNA is TGTGCCAGCAGCAAGAGGCGGGAGGCCGCGAACACCGGGGAGCTGTTTTTT. Translating gives CASSKRREAANTGELFF. The chain combines TRBV11-2 with TRBJ2-2, with 8 bases matching TRBD2. This CDR3 contains 17 residues. The germline V gene has CDR1 SGHAT and CDR2 FQNNGV. V shed 5 bases, J shed 0 bases, and the junction held 8 bases outside the gene matches.

The chain is built from TRBV28 and TRBJ2-7; D is tentatively TRBD1 or TRBD2 (6 bases each). Germline V gene lookup returns CDR1 MDHEN and CDR2 SYDVKM. This CDR3 has 16 amino acids. V was clipped by 5 bases and J by 2 bases, with 19 bases between them. The CDR3 reads CASSRRGLVRTYEQYF. As DNA, the CDR3 is TGTGCCAGCAGTCGTCGGGGGCTTGTAAGAACCTACGAGCAGTACTTC. The full variable domain, its missing parts supplied by reference TRBV28 and TRBJ2-7, is DVKVTQSSRYLVKRTGEKVFLECVQDMDHENMFWYRQDPGLGLRLIYFSYDVKMKEKGDIPEGYSVSREKKERFSLILESASTNQTSMYLCASSRRGLVRTYEQYFGPGTRLTVT.

This clone was seen more than once but under ten times. The rearrangement uses TRBV21-1 and TRBJ1-1; no DNA check was done on the table's D call, TRBD1. TRBV21-1 is shown as a pseudogene. This CDR3 region has 16 residues. The CDR3 DNA reads as TGTGCCAGCAGCAGACGACAGGGCCCCGTGAACACTGAAGCTTTCTTT. This sequence encodes CASSRRQGPVNTEAFF.